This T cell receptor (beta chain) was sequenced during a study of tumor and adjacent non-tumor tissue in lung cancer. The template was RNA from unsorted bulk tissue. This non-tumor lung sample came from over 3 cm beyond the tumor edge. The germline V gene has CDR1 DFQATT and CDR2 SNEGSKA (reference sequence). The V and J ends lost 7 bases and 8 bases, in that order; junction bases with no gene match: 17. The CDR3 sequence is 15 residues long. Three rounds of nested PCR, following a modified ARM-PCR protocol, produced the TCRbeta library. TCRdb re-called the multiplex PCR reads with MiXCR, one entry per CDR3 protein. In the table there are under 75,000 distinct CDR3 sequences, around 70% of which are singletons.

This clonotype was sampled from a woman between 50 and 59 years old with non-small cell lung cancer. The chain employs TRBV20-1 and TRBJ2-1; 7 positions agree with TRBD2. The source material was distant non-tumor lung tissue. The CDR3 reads CSVPPRGRVTDEQFF. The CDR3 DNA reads TGCAGTGTCCCCCCACGCGGGAGAGTCACAGATGAGCAGTTCTTC.